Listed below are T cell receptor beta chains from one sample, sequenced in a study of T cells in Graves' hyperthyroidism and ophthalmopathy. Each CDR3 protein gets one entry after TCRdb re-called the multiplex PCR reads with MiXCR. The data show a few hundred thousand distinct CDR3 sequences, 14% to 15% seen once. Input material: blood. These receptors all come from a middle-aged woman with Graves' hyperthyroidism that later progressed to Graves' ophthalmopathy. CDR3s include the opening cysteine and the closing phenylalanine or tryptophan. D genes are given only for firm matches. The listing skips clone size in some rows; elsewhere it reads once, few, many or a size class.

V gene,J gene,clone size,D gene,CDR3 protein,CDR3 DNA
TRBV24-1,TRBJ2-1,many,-,CATSEVGVSYNEQFF,TGTGCCACCAGTGAGGTAGGTGTCTCCTACAATGAGCAGTTCTTC
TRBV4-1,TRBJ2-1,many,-,CASSPGVHQFF,TGCGCCAGCAGCCCTGGGGTCCACCAGTTCTTC
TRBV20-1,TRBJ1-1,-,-,CSARDTGIGTEAFF,TGCAGTGCTAGAGACACAGGGATTGGCACTGAAGCTTTCTTT
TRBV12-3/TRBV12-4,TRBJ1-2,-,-,CASSLIPQQGGGYTF,TGTGCCAGCAGTTTAATCCCCCAACAGGGCGGGGGCTACACCTTC
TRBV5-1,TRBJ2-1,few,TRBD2,CASSLVAGLDNEQFF,TGCGCCAGCAGCTTGGTAGCGGGGCTTGACAATGAGCAGTTCTTC
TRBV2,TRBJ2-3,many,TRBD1,CASSETGGADTQYF,TGTGCCAGCAGTGAGACAGGGGGGGCAGATACGCAGTATTTT
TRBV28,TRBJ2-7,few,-,CASTQGGSYEQYF,TGTGCCAGCACCCAAGGGGGTTCCTACGAGCAGTACTTC
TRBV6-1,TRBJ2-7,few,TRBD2,CASSDFYGGRGYEQYF,TGTGCCAGCAGTGATTTTTACGGCGGGAGGGGATACGAGCAGTACTTC
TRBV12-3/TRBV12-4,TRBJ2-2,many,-,CASSLRGKTGELFF,TGTGCCAGCAGTTTACGGGGGAAAACCGGGGAGCTGTTTTTT
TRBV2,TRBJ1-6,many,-,CASSDSYNSPLHF,TGTGCCAGCAGTGACAGCTATAATTCACCCCTCCACTTT
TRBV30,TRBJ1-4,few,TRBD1,CAWSRAGTGGAFDEKLFF,TGTGCCTGGTCCAGAGCCGGGACAGGGGGCGCGTTCGACGAAAAACTGTTTTTT
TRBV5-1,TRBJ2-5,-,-,CASSFRGTYQETQYF,TGCGCCAGCAGCTTTCGCGGAACGTACCAAGAGACCCAGTACTTC
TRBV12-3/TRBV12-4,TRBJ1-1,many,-,CASSPMGRGWAEAFF,TGTGCCAGCAGTCCGATGGGACGGGGGTGGGCTGAAGCTTTCTTT
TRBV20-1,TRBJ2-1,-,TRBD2,CSARRLAGGVSGEQFF,TGCAGTGCTAGGAGACTAGCGGGAGGTGTTAGCGGTGAGCAGTTCTTC
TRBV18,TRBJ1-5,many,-,CASSPGGGRRSQHF,TGTGCCAGCTCCCCAGGCGGGGGAAGGAGATCCCAGCATTTT
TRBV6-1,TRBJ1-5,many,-,CASSETGGSGNQPQHF,TGTGCCAGCAGTGAAACGGGAGGCTCGGGCAATCAGCCCCAGCATTTT
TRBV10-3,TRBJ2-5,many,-,CAIRAGGEETQYF,TGTGCCATCAGGGCAGGGGGGGAAGAGACCCAGTACTTC
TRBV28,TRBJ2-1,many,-,CASQDFPLGLEQFF,TGTGCCAGCCAAGATTTCCCCCTGGGACTCGAGCAGTTCTTC
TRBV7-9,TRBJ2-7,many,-,CATRGGGYEQYF,TGTGCCACCAGGGGGGGGGGTTACGAGCAGTACTTC
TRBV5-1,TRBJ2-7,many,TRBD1,CASSIPTWTGGVDEQYF,TGCGCCAGCAGCATCCCTACTTGGACAGGGGGGGTAGACGAGCAGTACTTC
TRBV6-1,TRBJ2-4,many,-,CATQGGIAKNIQYF,TGTGCCACACAGGGGGGGATAGCCAAAAACATTCAGTACTTC
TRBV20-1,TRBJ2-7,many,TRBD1,CSARDRDSTYEQYF,TGCAGTGCTAGAGATAGGGACAGCACCTACGAGCAGTACTTC
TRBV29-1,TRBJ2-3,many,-,CSVEDHYRDKGTDTQYF,TGCAGCGTTGAAGATCACTACCGGGACAAAGGGACAGATACGCAGTATTTT
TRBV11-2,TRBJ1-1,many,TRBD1,CASSLAGQLNTEAFF,TGTGCCAGCAGCTTAGCGGGACAGTTGAACACTGAAGCTTTCTTT
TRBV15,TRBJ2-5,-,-,CATSRDSLETQYF,TGTGCCACCAGCAGAGATAGTCTTGAGACCCAGTACTTC
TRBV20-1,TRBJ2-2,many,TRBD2,CSAQKTSGRRLGTGELFF,TGCAGTGCTCAGAAGACTAGCGGGAGGAGGTTAGGAACCGGGGAGCTGTTTTTT
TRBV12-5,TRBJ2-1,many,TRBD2,CASGLLPGTSGRSYNEQFF,TGTGCTAGTGGTTTGCTCCCTGGGACTAGCGGGAGGAGCTACAATGAGCAGTTCTTC
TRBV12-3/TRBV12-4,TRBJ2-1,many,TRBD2,CASSLSASGRGGEQFF,TGTGCCAGCAGTTTGTCCGCTAGCGGGAGGGGCGGTGAGCAGTTCTTC
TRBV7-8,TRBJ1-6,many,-,CASSFIPDRRNSPLHF,TGTGCCAGCAGCTTTATCCCGGACAGAAGGAATTCACCCCTCCACTTT
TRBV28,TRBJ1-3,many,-,CASVSRTLSSSGNTIYF,TGTGCCAGCGTTTCTCGGACATTATCGAGCTCTGGAAACACCATATATTTT
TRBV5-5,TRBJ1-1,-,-,CASSFVSNTEAFF,TGTGCCAGCAGCTTCGTATCGAACACTGAAGCTTTCTTT
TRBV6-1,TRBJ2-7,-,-,CASSVRRTDPYEQYF,TGTGCCAGCAGTGTCCGGAGGACAGACCCCTACGAGCAGTACTTC
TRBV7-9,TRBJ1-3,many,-,CASSDDRISGNTIYF,TGTGCCAGCAGCGACGACAGGATCTCTGGAAACACCATATATTTT
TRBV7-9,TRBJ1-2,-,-,CASSSTGLGYTF,TGTGCCAGCAGCTCTACAGGGCTCGGCTACACCTTC
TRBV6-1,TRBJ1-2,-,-,CASRTGFRDGYTF,TGTGCCAGCAGAACAGGGTTTCGGGATGGCTACACCTTC
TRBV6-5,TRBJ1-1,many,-,CASSYSTTAEAFF,TGTGCCAGCAGTTACTCCACAACAGCAGAAGCTTTCTTT
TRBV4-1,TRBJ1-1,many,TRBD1,CASSQGPGQGNTEAFF,TGCGCCAGCAGCCAAGGGCCGGGACAGGGGAACACTGAAGCTTTCTTT
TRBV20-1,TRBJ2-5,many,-,CSAISFTWYQETQYF,TGCAGTGCTATAAGCTTTACTTGGTACCAAGAGACCCAGTACTTC
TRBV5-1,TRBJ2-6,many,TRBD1,CASSWDSHSGANVLTF,TGCGCCAGCAGCTGGGACAGTCATTCTGGGGCCAACGTCCTGACTTTC
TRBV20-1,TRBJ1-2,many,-,CSAKFGGYTF,TGCAGTGCAAAATTCGGTGGCTACACCTTC
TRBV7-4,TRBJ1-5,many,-,CASSFRRVYSNQPQHF,TGTGCCAGCAGCTTCAGGAGGGTGTATAGCAATCAGCCCCAGCATTTT
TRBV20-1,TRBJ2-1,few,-,CSAGEAVYRYNEQFF,TGCAGTGCTGGAGAAGCGGTTTACAGGTACAATGAGCAGTTCTTC
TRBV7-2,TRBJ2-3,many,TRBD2,CASSLAFGTSGSTDTQYF,TGTGCCAGCAGCTTAGCGTTTGGGACTAGCGGAAGCACAGATACGCAGTATTTT
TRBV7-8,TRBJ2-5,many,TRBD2,CASSLRLAGGQETQYF,TGTGCCAGCAGCTTACGGCTAGCGGGAGGTCAAGAGACCCAGTACTTC
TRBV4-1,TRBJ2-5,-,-,CASSQVQSGRVRETQYF,TGCGCCAGCAGCCAAGTTCAAAGCGGAAGGGTCCGGGAGACCCAGTACTTC
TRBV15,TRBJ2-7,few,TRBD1,CATSRVNPGQGRLWEQYF,TGTGCCACCAGCAGAGTTAACCCGGGACAGGGGCGTTTATGGGAGCAGTACTTC
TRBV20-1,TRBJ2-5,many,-,CSARVGETQYF,TGCAGTGCTAGAGTGGGCGAGACCCAGTACTTC
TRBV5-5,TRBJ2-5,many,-,CASSGDRDPGGTQYF,TGTGCCAGCAGCGGGGACCGGGACCCCGGGGGAACCCAGTACTTC
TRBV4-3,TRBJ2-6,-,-,CASSQAQTDSGANVLTF,TGCGCCAGCAGCCAAGCTCAGACCGACTCTGGGGCCAACGTCCTGACTTTC
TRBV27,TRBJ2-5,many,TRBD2,CASSTNLKRDYGIQYF,TGTGCCAGCAGTACCAATTTGAAGCGGGATTACGGTATACAGTACTTC
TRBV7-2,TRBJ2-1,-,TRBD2,CASSPTSGRGKNEQFF,TGTGCCAGCAGCCCGACTAGCGGGAGAGGAAAAAATGAGCAGTTCTTC
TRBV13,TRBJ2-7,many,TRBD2,CASSLALAVTYEQYF,TGTGCCAGCAGCTTAGCACTAGCGGTAACCTACGAGCAGTACTTC
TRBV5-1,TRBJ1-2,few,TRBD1,CASSLEPGGVLGYTF,TGCGCCAGCAGCTTGGAGCCAGGGGGTGTGTTGGGCTACACCTTC
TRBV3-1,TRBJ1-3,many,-,CASSQWRRSSGNTIYF,TGTGCCAGCAGCCAATGGCGTCGGAGCTCTGGAAACACCATATATTTT
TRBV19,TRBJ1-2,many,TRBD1,CASSIGTAAYGYTF,TGTGCCAGTAGTATCGGGACAGCGGCCTATGGCTACACCTTC
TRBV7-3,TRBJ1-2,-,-,CASSLVDGNGYTF,TGTGCCAGCAGCCTCGTAGATGGGAATGGCTACACCTTC
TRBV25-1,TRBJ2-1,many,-,CASSELGSYNEQFF,TGTGCCAGCAGTGAATTGGGGTCCTACAATGAGCAGTTCTTC
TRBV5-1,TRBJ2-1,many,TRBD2,CASSLGLAAIYNEQFF,TGCGCCAGCAGCTTGGGACTAGCGGCTATCTACAATGAGCAGTTCTTC
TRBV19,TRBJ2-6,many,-,CASSKEVTGRSGANVLTF,TGTGCCAGTAGTAAGGAGGTGACAGGCAGATCTGGGGCCAACGTCCTGACTTTC